The 10 T cell receptor beta chains below all came from one sample that was sequenced in a study of identical twins. TCRdb itself ran the 5' RACE reads through MiXCR, one entry per CDR3 protein. The sample gives approximately 1.8 million distinct CDR3 sequences, about 31% of which show up once; over 0.25% is in the top ten. Material: cord blood. These receptors were taken from a newborn girl in good health.

The CDR3 loop reads CASSLATGTGYENIQYF. CDR3 in DNA: TGTGCCAGCAGCTTGGCGACGGGGACAGGGTATGAAAACATTCAGTACTTC. This chain joins TRBV5-6 and TRBJ2-4; 9 bases agree with TRBD1. Germline V gene data show CDR1 as SGHDT and CDR2 as YYEEEE. The CDR3 is 17 residues long. Germline trimming cut 0 bases from V and 5 bases from J; bases unmatched to any gene: 9.

This clonotype was picked up a small number of times. The V gene is TRBV25-1, the J gene TRBJ1-4; D is uncertain. Germline V gene data show CDR1 as MGHDK and CDR2 as SYGVNS. The CDR3 covers 17 residues. V dropped 0 bases and J dropped 8 bases, with 19 bases sitting between them. The CDR3: CASSEYIRRRMEEKLFF. In nucleotides, the CDR3 is TGTGCCAGCAGTGAATATATACGGCGCAGGATGGAAGAAAAACTGTTTTTT.

The V and J genes are TRBV4-1 and TRBJ2-1, with D unresolved. The germline V gene has CDR1 MGHRA and CDR2 YSYEKL. The length of the CDR3 is 13 residues. V lost 2 bases and J 5 bases, leaving 7 bases between the germline ends. The CDR3: CASSQWQDNEQFF. The DNA of the CDR3 is TGCGCCAGCAGCCAATGGCAGGACAATGAGCAGTTCTTC.

This clonotype has a handful of counts. V gene TRBV20-1 combines with J gene TRBJ2-1; 7 positions agree with TRBD2. The CDR3 runs to 14 residues. Trimming took 3 bases from V and 4 from J; bases not matched to a gene: 6. The germline V gene has CDR1 DFQATT and CDR2 SNEGSKA (reference sequence). The CDR3 coding sequence is TGCAGTGCTAGCAAAGCGGGGTTATACAATGAGCAGTTCTTC. Its translation: CSASKAGLYNEQFF.

This clonotype has just a few counts. This chain uses TRBV20-1 with TRBJ2-3; D may be TRBD2 (6 bases). Germline CDR1 is DFQATT and CDR2 is SNEGSKA (reference sequence). This CDR3 has 15 residues. V shed 1 base and J shed 0 bases, with 11 bases lying between them. The CDR3 here is CSARASGVSTDTQYF. The CDR3 nucleotides are TGCAGTGCTAGAGCCTCGGGGGTTAGCACAGATACGCAGTATTTT.

The V gene is TRBV6-5, the J gene TRBJ2-7, with 10 bases aligning to TRBD2. Per germline, CDR1 MNHEY and CDR2 SVGAGI. This CDR3 spans 15 amino acids. The V segment lost 4 bases and the J segment 5 bases; nucleotides outside the gene matches: 8. The DNA of the CDR3 is TGTGCCAGCAGTTTTCTAGCGGGAGTTACCCACGAGCAGTACTTC. Translating gives CASSFLAGVTHEQYF.

This clonotype was seen a few times. The chain couples TRBV4-2 to TRBJ2-3, with D tentatively TRBD1 or TRBD2 (5 bases each). The CDR3 runs to 16 residues. V was pared by 4 bases and J by 4 bases, with 18 bases between. Germline CDR1 LGHNA, CDR2 YNFKEQ. The CDR3 here is CASSPPEWGSADTQYF. CDR3 DNA sequence: TGTGCCAGCAGCCCACCGGAGTGGGGGAGCGCAGATACGCAGTATTTT.

This rearrangement joins TRBV9 to TRBJ1-2, with 10 bases that match TRBD1. V was clipped by 3 bases and J by 2 bases; unmatched bases: 13. The germline V gene has CDR1 SGDLS and CDR2 YYNGEE. This CDR3 is built from 18 residues. CDR3 amino acids: CASSARRGQGRENYGYTF. The CDR3 nucleotides read TGTGCCAGCAGCGCCCGCCGGGGACAGGGGAGGGAAAACTATGGCTACACCTTC.

This clonotype was detected a few times. The chain joins TRBV3-1 to TRBJ2-1; 8 positions agree with TRBD2. Trimming at V came to 3 bases and at J to 5 bases, leaving 6 bases not matched to a gene. The length of the CDR3 is 15 residues. Germline V gene data show CDR1 as LGHDT and CDR2 as YNNKEL (reference sequence). The CDR3 region has the DNA TGTGCCAGCAGCCACTTCCTAGCGGGCCACAATGAGCAGTTCTTC. This codes for CASSHFLAGHNEQFF.

This chain connects TRBV7-2 to TRBJ2-1, with 8 nucleotides matching TRBD2. Trimming took 3 bases from V and 8 from J; bases not matched to a gene: 6. The germline CDR1 and CDR2 sequences are SGHTA and FQGNSA. This CDR3 contains 14 residues. The CDR3 here is CASSFTGGPHEQFF. The DNA for the CDR3 is TGTGCCAGCAGCTTCACGGGAGGGCCCCATGAGCAGTTCTTC.